This entry describes one T cell receptor (beta chain). Its antigen is still unknown. Germline V gene sequence: CDR1 MDHEN, CDR2 SYDVKM. The CDR3 extends over 11 amino acids. The V end lost 5 bases, the J end lost 10 bases, and 9 bases lay between the germline ends. The TCR beta cDNA libraries contained unique molecular identifiers. The yield from around 1 to 10 million T cells was around 500,000 cDNA molecules in total. TCRdb itself ran the PCR reads through MiXCR, one entry per CDR3 protein. The sample holds about 460,000 distinct CDR3 sequences, roughly 46% seen once. The sample originates from a study of post-analysis software for immune sequencing data. Overall study context: The cohort encompassed relapsing-remitting, secondary progressive and progressive-relapsing multiple sclerosis disease courses. Overall study findings and caveats: TRBV5-6, TRBV5-1 and TRBV20-1 were among 4 or 5 TRBV segments more frequent in patients than controls. For normalized Chao1 diversity, multiple sclerosis patients scored significantly lower than controls did. By F measure, samples from a shared preparation batch strongly co-clustered.

The chain has TRBV28 and TRBJ2-1; D uncertain. Sequenced sample: blood. The sequence was obtained from a girl aged 5 to 17 with multiple sclerosis. The CDR3 DNA is TGTGCCAGCAGTGTCGTACGAGAGCAGTTCTTC. Amino acid sequence: CASSVVREQFF.